The 8 T cell receptor beta chains listed next were all sequenced from one sample in a study of T cell responses to AZD1222 COVID-19 vaccine. Produced via immunoSEQ multiplex PCR; TCRdb's table is partial and in-frame only. The repertoire includes more than 100,000 clones, 80% to 90% of them detected once, and around 20% sits in the top ten. Specimen: peripheral blood, collected on day 0 of AZD1222 vaccination. The source is an adult in good health.

There are a few counts of this clone. The rearrangement uses TRBV29-1 and TRBJ1-2; D unclear. The CDR3 is made up of 14 amino acids. The V end was cut by 0 bases, the J end by 3 bases, with 11 bases between. Per the germline V gene, CDR1 is SQVTM and CDR2 is ANQGSEA. This chain's CDR3 is CSVEDQRDDYGYTF. Here the CDR3 DNA reads TGCAGCGTTGAAGATCAGCGAGATGACTATGGCTACACCTTC.

V gene TRBV18 combines with J gene TRBJ1-1; TRBD1 matches at 8 bases. The CDR3 sequence is 14 residues long. V gave up 3 bases and J gave up 5 bases; unmatched junction bases: 5. The germline gives CDR1 KGHSH, CDR2 LQKENI. The CDR3 loop is CASSPSRGQTEAFF. The CDR3, as DNA: TGTGCCAGCTCACCGTCCAGGGGGCAGACTGAAGCTTTCTTT.

Concerning this clone itself: The germline gene is not matched at one end of the junction; a read error may be the cause. The chain has TRBV7-2 and TRBJ1-1, with no clear D. There are 16 residues in the CDR3. The germline V gene has CDR1 SGHTA and CDR2 FQGNSA. This CDR3 is CASSIARRTSGTEAFF. The CDR3 coding sequence is TGTGCCAGCAGCATAGCCCGACGGACCTCGGGCACTGAAGCTTTCTTT.

The rearrangement joins TRBV24-1 to TRBJ2-5; 11 nucleotides align to TRBD2. Germline lookup yields CDR1 KGHDR and CDR2 SFDVKD. Trimming removed 5 bases from V and 5 bases from J; junction bases left unmatched: 18. This CDR3 has 19 amino acids. CDR3: CATSGSRLAGTANAETQYF. CDR3 DNA sequence: TGTGCCACCAGTGGATCCAGACTAGCGGGAACTGCTAACGCGGAGACCCAGTACTTC.

The V call is TRBV12-3 or TRBV12-4, the J call TRBJ1-1; D call uncertain. The CDR3 contains 12 residues. V was pared by 3 bases and J by 5 bases, with 7 bases between. In DNA, the CDR3 is TGTGCCAGCAGTTTTGGGGAGACTGAAGCTTTCTTT. It codes for CASSFGETEAFF.

V usage is TRBV6-5 and J usage is TRBJ1-5, with TRBD1 matching over 11 bases. The CDR3 has 13 amino acids. Per germline, CDR1 MNHEY and CDR2 SVGAGI. The trim removed 6 bases at V and 7 bases at J, leaving 2 bases unmatched. CDR3 in DNA: TGTGCCAGCAGCTGGGACAGGGGGCAGCCCCAGCATTTT. Its protein is CASSWDRGQPQHF.

Comments on this clone: One end of the junction fails to match germline, which may point to a read error. This chain joins TRBV6-2 or TRBV6-3 and TRBJ2-7; D is undetermined. CDR3 length equals 15 residues. Germline CDR1 MNHEY, CDR2 SVGEGT. CDR3: CASIYKETDPYEQYF. CDR3 sequence (DNA): TGTGCCAGCATTTACAAGGAAACGGATCCCTACGAGCAGTACTTC.

The gene calls are TRBV5-1 and TRBJ1-3; tentative D call: TRBD1 (6 bases). The CDR3 runs 14 residues. The V gene lost 5 bases and the J gene lost 2 bases, with 11 bases spanning the gap. Germline-derived CDR1 and CDR2 are SGHRS and YFSETQ. The CDR3 protein is CASSSGTTGNTIYF. As DNA, the CDR3 is TGCGCCAGCAGTTCCGGGACAACTGGAAACACCATATATTTT.